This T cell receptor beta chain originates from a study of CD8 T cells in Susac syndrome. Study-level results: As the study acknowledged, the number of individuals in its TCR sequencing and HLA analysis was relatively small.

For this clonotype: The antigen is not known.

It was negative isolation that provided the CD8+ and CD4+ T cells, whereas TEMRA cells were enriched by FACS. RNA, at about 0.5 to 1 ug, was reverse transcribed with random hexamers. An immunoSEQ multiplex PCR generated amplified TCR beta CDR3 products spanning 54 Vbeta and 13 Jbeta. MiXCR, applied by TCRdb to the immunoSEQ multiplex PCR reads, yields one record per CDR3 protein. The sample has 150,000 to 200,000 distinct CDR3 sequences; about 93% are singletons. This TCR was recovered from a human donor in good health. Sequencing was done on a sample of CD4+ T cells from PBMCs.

The CDR3 region is CASSARIPFKGYTF. CDR3 nucleotides: TGTGCCAGCAGCGCGAGGATCCCGTTTAAAGGCTACACCTTC. The chain is built from TRBV9 and TRBJ1-2, with D hard to call. V lost 3 bases to trimming and J lost 8 bases, with 17 bases between them. Germline CDR1 and CDR2: SGDLS and YYNGEE. CDR3 length: 14 amino acids.